Presented here are 14 T cell receptor beta chains from one specimen sequenced in a study of cytomegalovirus exposure and HLA in healthy donors. Use of 60 Vbeta and 13 Jbeta primers characterized the PCR. Using immunoSEQ multiplex PCR, the repertoire was profiled, and TCRdb retains in-frame clones only, with some absent. Here the sample spans just over 150,000 clones, 70% to 90% being singletons. The sequencing sample was made of PBMCs. Receptors originate from a woman in her late teens or twenties in good health and CMV-seronegative.

This chain joins TRBV28 and TRBJ1-2; D is perhaps TRBD1 (6 bases). CDR1 and CDR2 (germline): MDHEN, SYDVKM. CDR3 size: 20 residues. Trimming took 5 bases from V and 1 from J, leaving 29 bases between them. The CDR3 nucleotides are TGTGCCAGCAGTCATCGAATCCCGGGACATGACCTTTTCCTTAACTATGGCTACACCTTC. Encoded protein: CASSHRIPGHDLFLNYGYTF.

This chain uses TRBV4-3 with TRBJ2-2; no reliable D call. V shed 1 base and J shed 8 bases, with 5 bases lying between them. The CDR3 has 12 residues. CDR1 is LGHNA and CDR2 is YSLEER in the germline V gene. CDR3 coding DNA: TGCGCCAGCAGCCAAGCCCCAGGGGAGCTGTTTTTT. Amino acid sequence: CASSQAPGELFF.

V gene TRBV10-3 combines with J gene TRBJ2-6; 8 positions agree with TRBD1. CDR3 length: 17 residues. V trimming: 5 bases; J trimming: 1 base; junction bases outside the gene matches: 7. CDR1 ENHRY and CDR2 SYGVKD come from the germline V gene. The chain's CDR3 is CAISSTGDLSGANVLTF. CDR3 DNA: TGTGCCATCAGTTCGACAGGGGATCTTTCTGGGGCCAACGTCCTGACTTTC.

This clone was detected ten times or more. The chain is built from TRBV10-3 and TRBJ2-7; 13 bases align to TRBD2. Germline-derived CDR1 and CDR2 are ENHRY and SYGVKD. V shed 0 bases and J 4 bases; nucleotides not matched to a gene: 0. This CDR3 has 15 residues. Written as DNA, the CDR3 is TGTGCCATCAGTGAGTCGACTAGCGGGGGGTACGAGCAGTACTTC. Protein: CAISESTSGGYEQYF.

This clone was seen only a few times. The chain has TRBV4-3 and TRBJ1-6; D unclear. Germline-derived CDR1 and CDR2 are LGHNA and YSLEER. With 0 bases removed from V and 7 bases from J, the gap between germline ends came to 10 bases. This CDR3 has 15 amino acids. The CDR3 coding sequence is TGCGCCAGCAGCCAAGATACTGGAGGGAATTCACCCCTCCACTTT. This codes for CASSQDTGGNSPLHF.

The rearrangement uses TRBV7-6 and TRBJ1-3; perhaps TRBD1 as D (6 bases). The ends were cut back, 1 base at V and 0 bases at J, with 7 bases in the middle. This CDR3 has 15 residues. From germline, CDR1 is SGHVS and CDR2 FNYEAQ. CDR3 region: CASSLGGRSGNTIYF. The CDR3 DNA reads as TGTGCCAGCAGCTTAGGGGGGCGCTCTGGAAACACCATATATTTT. The entire variable domain, with the rest obtained from reference TRBV7-6 and TRBJ1-3, is as follows: GAGVSQSPRYKVTKRGQDVALRCDPISGHVSLYWYRQALGQGPEFLTYFNYEAQQDKSGLPNDRFSAERPEGSISTLTIQRTEQRDSAMYRCASSLGGRSGNTIYFGEGSWLTVV.

V gene TRBV18 combines with J gene TRBJ1-1; D is undetermined. The CDR3 totals 14 residues. V lost 1 base and J 0 bases, leaving 6 bases between the germline ends. The V gene's germline CDR1 is KGHSH and CDR2 LQKENI. The CDR3 reads CASSPRQVNTEAFF. DNA of the CDR3: TGTGCCAGCTCACCACGGCAGGTGAACACTGAAGCTTTCTTT.

V gene TRBV28 combines with J gene TRBJ1-6, with D possibly matching TRBD1 (6 bases). Germline loops: CDR1 MDHEN, CDR2 SYDVKM. The CDR3 loop spans 13 amino acids. Deletions cut 7 bases from V and 11 bases from J, with 15 bases between. The CDR3 is CASTLRTVAPLHF. CDR3 nucleotide sequence: TGTGCCAGCACCCTACGGACAGTTGCACCCCTCCACTTT.

This clone was counted between two and nine times. CDR3: CASSKDRLVYEQYF. CDR3 DNA sequence: TGTGCCAGCAGCAAGGACAGGCTCGTTTACGAGCAGTACTTC. J is TRBJ2-7 and V is TRBV5-6; TRBD1 aligns across 7 bases. After removal of 4 bases from V and 4 bases from J, the junction contained 8 bases not matched to a gene. Germline CDR1 is SGHDT and CDR2 is YYEEEE. This CDR3 spans 14 amino acids.

This chain joins TRBV7-9 and TRBJ2-5, with a possible D match to TRBD2 (5 bases). The closer fit of TRBJ2-7 to the DNA end suggests the J call may be wrong. Germline V CDR1 and CDR2: SEHNR, FQNEAQ (reference sequence). The CDR3 consists of 14 residues. This chain's CDR3 is CASSLGPGNYEQYF. CDR3 bases: TGTGCCAGCAGCTTGGGCCCGGGGAATTACGAGCAGTACTTC.

This sequence joins TRBV5-1 and TRBJ2-7; 8 bases map to TRBD1. Trimming took 0 bases from V and 4 from J; bases not matched to a gene: 6. CDR1 is SGHRS and CDR2 is YFSETQ in the germline V gene. The CDR3 consists of 15 residues. The DNA of the CDR3 is TGCGCCAGCAGCTTGGCCTGGTACAGGGGGTACGAGCAGTACTTC. It translates to CASSLAWYRGYEQYF. Full variable domain (missing parts from reference TRBV5-1 and TRBJ2-7): KAGVTQTPRYLIKTRGQQVTLSCSPISGHRSVSWYQQTPGQGLQFLFEYFSETQRNKGNFPGRFSGRQFSNSRSEMNVSTLELGDSALYLCASSLAWYRGYEQYFGPGTRLTVT.

The CDR3 here is CASSLALAGGSSPYNEQFF. CDR3 bases: TGCGCCAGCAGCTTGGCGCTAGCGGGGGGCTCATCCCCCTACAATGAGCAGTTCTTC. The chain links TRBV5-1 to TRBJ2-1; TRBD2 matches at 11 bases. The CDR3 is 19 residues long. The J segment lost 2 bases and the V segment lost 0 bases, leaving 10 bases of the junction unmatched. CDR1 and CDR2 (germline): SGHRS, YFSETQ.

The CDR3, as DNA: TGTGCCTGGAGTCCCCGACAGCCTAACTACGAGCAGTACTTC. Protein sequence: CAWSPRQPNYEQYF. The J gene is TRBJ2-7, the V gene TRBV30; possible D gene TRBD1, 5 bases. V shed 2 bases and J shed 3 bases, with 14 bases lying between them. The CDR3 totals 14 residues. Germline loops: CDR1 GTSNPN, CDR2 SVGIG (reference sequence).

The chain carries TRBV18 and TRBJ2-2; D uncertain. Germline CDR1 KGHSH, CDR2 LQKENI. Trimming shortened V by 2 bases and J by 5 bases, and 9 bases separated the two germline ends. CDR3 length equals 14 residues. CDR3 loop: CASSPGFGTGELFF. CDR3 bases: TGTGCCAGCTCACCAGGCTTCGGGACCGGGGAGCTGTTTTTT. Looking up the rest from reference TRBV18 and TRBJ2-2 gives the full variable domain: NAGVMQNPRHLVRRRGQEARLRCSPMKGHSHVYWYRQLPEEGLKFMVYLQKENIIDESGMPKERFSAEFPKEGPSILRIQQVVRGDSAAYFCASSPGFGTGELFFGEGSRLTVL.